This note documents a single T cell receptor beta chain sequence. Primers included in the PCR were 60 Vbeta and 13 Jbeta primers. The protocol was immunoSEQ multiplex PCR, while the TCRdb copy is restricted to in-frame clones and leaves out a portion. The table lists 100,000 to 150,000 clones, around 80% of them singletons. This specimen belongs to a study of cytomegalovirus exposure and HLA in healthy donors. V was clipped by 4 bases and J by 2 bases; unmatched bases: 4. The CDR3 is 14 amino acids. The germline gives CDR1 LNHDA, CDR2 SQIVND (reference sequence). The chain joins TRBV19 to TRBJ2-7; 8 nucleotides line up with TRBD1. The sample comprised PBMCs. The clonotype originates from a woman in her 40s in good health and CMV-seronegative. The CDR3 loop is CASSKQTGAYEQYF. The CDR3 bases are TGTGCCAGTAGTAAACAGACAGGGGCCTACGAGCAGTACTTC.